This T cell receptor beta chain was sequenced during a study of long-term antiretroviral therapy in people with HIV. With survey level as its setting, the immunoSEQ assay was v3.0. Assay: immunoSEQ multiplex PCR; the TCRdb copy retains only in-frame clones and omits some. The sample has around 16,000 clones, around 83% seen once. Trimming removed 8 bases at V and 0 bases at J, with 15 bases between. The CDR3 is 15 residues long. Study-wide points: When set beside controls, HIV repertoires had CDR3 length ranges that were narrower. Specimens of blood were obtained during about 2004 to 2018, possibly under older ART regimens.

People in the study who had HIV all got their treatment in the United States. This clone was counted between two and nine times. Its matching antigen is unknown. This clonotype was obtained from a man aged 40-49 years with HIV. Sequenced material: unsorted PBMCs, taken just before starting antiretroviral therapy. This chain links TRBV5-3 with TRBJ1-5; a weak D match, TRBD1 (5 bases). TRBV5-3 is flagged as an ORF with uncertain function. CDR3 sequence (DNA): TGTGCCAGCAGCGTGGACACCTTTAGCAATCAGCCCCAGCATTTT. It encodes CASSVDTFSNQPQHF.